This TCR beta chain originates from a study of blood T cell repertoires in COVID-19. Background on the study: PBMCs, B-cell-depleted T cells, or T cells provided the cDNA or gDNA that made up the material.

This clone was found once. From germline, CDR1 is KGHSH and CDR2 LQKENI. CDR3 size: 13 residues. Deletions cut 3 bases from V and 3 bases from J, with 7 bases between. Original methodology: Estimates of nucleated cell counts were drawn from the amplification of reference gene primers. Using immunoSEQ multiplex PCR, the repertoire was profiled, and TCRdb retains in-frame clones only, with some absent. Clone size and V and J calls were adopted from that table, with D and trimming inferred from the DNA. The table includes around 340,000 clones, approximately 89% detected once. The clonotype comes from a woman aged 60 to 75 with COVID-19, enrolled during active disease. The sample taken for sequencing was peripheral blood. The rearrangement uses TRBV18 and TRBJ2-3, with a tentative D call TRBD2 (6 bases). The CDR3 sequence is CASSPRGTDTQYF. In nucleotides, the CDR3 is TGTGCCAGCTCACCGCGGGGAACAGATACGCAGTATTTT. Variable domain in full (rest from reference TRBV18 and TRBJ2-3): NAGVMQNPRHLVRRRGQEARLRCSPMKGHSHVYWYRQLPEEGLKFMVYLQKENIIDESGMPKERFSAEFPKEGPSILRIQQVVRGDSAAYFCASSPRGTDTQYFGPGTRLTVL.